Listed below are T cell receptor beta chains from one sample, sequenced in a study of blood T cell repertoires in COVID-19. Assay: immunoSEQ multiplex PCR; the TCRdb copy retains only in-frame clones and omits some. The table lists 300,000 to 450,000 clones, approximately 89% of them singletons, with 1% to 1.5% in the top ten. Material: PBMCs or T cells enriched from blood (not recorded which). These receptors all come from a man between 25 and 39 years old who had recovered from COVID-19. Both conserved end residues are part of each CDR3. A D gene is named only where the DNA matches it firmly. For some rows the clone size is stated as once, few or many, or as a class when expanded; others skip it.

clone size	V gene	J gene	D gene	CDR3 DNA	CDR3 protein
.	TRBV7-2	TRBJ2-5	.	TGTGCCAGCAGCACAGGACTAATAGAGACCCAGTACTTC	CASSTGLIETQYF
.	TRBV19	TRBJ2-5	TRBD2	TGTGCCAGTAGTCCCGTGGGGGGGGGAGGAGAGACCCAGTACTTC	CASSPVGGGGETQYF
.	TRBV14	TRBJ1-1	.	TGTGCCAGCAGCACACAGGGAAGGGGATTTTTGGACACTGAAGCTTTCTTT	CASSTQGRGFLDTEAFF
.	TRBV11-3	TRBJ2-1	TRBD1	TGTGCCAGCAGCTTAGGGGACAGGGGGTCTTATGAGCAGTTCTTC	CASSLGDRGSYEQFF
.	TRBV12-3/TRBV12-4	TRBJ1-2	.	TGTGCCAGCAGTCCCCAGGGCTTCGGCTACACCTTC	CASSPQGFGYTF
.	TRBV5-1	TRBJ2-7	TRBD1	TGCGCCAGCAGGCCAGGGGGCCCCCTCGACGAGCAGTACTTC	CASRPGGPLDEQYF
.	TRBV7-9	TRBJ1-5	.	TGTGCCAGCAGCTGGCAGGAGGGCCAGCCCCAGCATTTT	CASSWQEGQPQHF
.	TRBV19	TRBJ1-4	.	TGTGCCAGTAGGAGACAGCAAACAACTAATGAAAAACTGTTTTTT	CASRRQQTTNEKLFF
.	TRBV2	TRBJ1-6	TRBD1	TGTGCCAGCAGTGCCCGGACAGGGGGTAATTCACCCCTCCACTTT	CASSARTGGNSPLHF
.	TRBV18	TRBJ1-6	.	TGTGCCAGCTCACAAAATCAGGGCGCCCTCCACTTT	CASSQNQGALHF
few	TRBV12-3/TRBV12-4	TRBJ1-2	.	TGTGCCAGCAGCCCTCCGGGGGGCTATGGCTACACCTTC	CASSPPGGYGYTF
.	TRBV29-1	TRBJ2-3	TRBD2	TGCAGCGTTGAACTAGCGGGGGCCCTAAGCACAGATACGCAGTATTTT	CSVELAGALSTDTQYF
.	TRBV10-3	TRBJ2-2	.	TGTGCCATTCCCCACGGACGGGGGGCTACCGGGGAGCTGTTTTTT	CAIPHGRGATGELFF
.	TRBV5-5	TRBJ2-7	.	TGTGCCAGCAGCATGGACCGGGTTGAGCAGTACTTC	CASSMDRVEQYF
.	TRBV6-6	TRBJ1-2	TRBD1	TGTGCCAGCAGTTTACAGGGGAAGGGCTATGGCTACACCTTC	CASSLQGKGYGYTF
.	TRBV19	TRBJ1-1	TRBD1	TGTGCCAGTAGATACCAGGGGGGTGACACTGAAGCTTTCTTT	CASRYQGGDTEAFF
.	TRBV4-3	TRBJ1-2	.	TGCGCCAGCAGCCAAGAGCTGCAGGTGGTACGTGGCTACACCTTC	CASSQELQVVRGYTF
.	TRBV6-5	TRBJ2-6	TRBD1	TGTGCCACCGACAGGGAAAAGTCTGGGGCCAACGTCCTGACTTTC	CATDREKSGANVLTF
few	TRBV7-8	TRBJ1-1	TRBD1	TGTGCCAGCAGCTTAGCAAGGATCCGGGACAGGGACACTGAAGCTTTCTTT	CASSLARIRDRDTEAFF
.	TRBV12-1	TRBJ2-7	.	TGTGCCAGCAGCTGCATGCAAAGACAGGGGCTCGGGTCCTACGAGCAGTACTTC	CASSCMQRQGLGSYEQYF
.	TRBV2	TRBJ2-5	TRBD2	TGTGCCAGCAGTGAAAGGCGGGGGTATATGGAGACCCAGTACTTC	CASSERRGYMETQYF
.	TRBV7-9	TRBJ2-7	TRBD2	TGTGCCAGCAGCTTTAGCGGGGGCTCCACGAACGAGCAGTACTTC	CASSFSGGSTNEQYF
.	TRBV11-2	TRBJ1-2	.	TGTGCCAGCAGCTTAGGTGGGTCAGGATTATTCGATGGCTACACCTTC	CASSLGGSGLFDGYTF
.	TRBV5-6	TRBJ2-4	TRBD1	TGTGCCAGCAGCTTTTCTCCACAGGGGAAAAACATTCAGTACTTC	CASSFSPQGKNIQYF
few	TRBV10-3	TRBJ1-6	TRBD1	TGTGCCATCAGAAGCCGGGACAGGGATATCTCACCCCTCCACTTT	CAIRSRDRDISPLHF
.	TRBV18	TRBJ2-6	TRBD1	TGTGCCAGCTCATCGGGACAGGGCGGAGCGACTGGGGCCAACGTCCTGACTTTC	CASSSGQGGATGANVLTF
.	TRBV6-5	TRBJ1-5	.	TGTGCCAGCAGGTCGGGGAATCAGCCCCAGCATTTT	CASRSGNQPQHF
few	TRBV6-1	TRBJ2-5	.	TGTGCCAGCAGTGAAGGTCCCAGCCAAGAGACCCAGTACTTC	CASSEGPSQETQYF
.	TRBV7-3	TRBJ1-3	TRBD1	TGTGCCAGCAGTCGGACAGGGGACTCTGGAAACACCATATATTTT	CASSRTGDSGNTIYF
few	TRBV9	TRBJ2-7	.	TGTGCCAGCAGCGTCGGTCCGACTCGAGAGCAGTACTTC	CASSVGPTREQYF
.	TRBV27	TRBJ2-2	TRBD2	TGTGCCAGCAGACTCCAAGCGGGGTTGAACACCGGGGAGCTGTTTTTT	CASRLQAGLNTGELFF
.	TRBV9	TRBJ2-3	TRBD2	TGTGCCAGCAGCGTAGGGACTAGCGGGGGGCAGGATACGCAGTATTTT	CASSVGTSGGQDTQYF
.	TRBV3-1/TRBV3-2	TRBJ2-2	.	TGTGCCAGCAGCCAATTCGGGTCCGGGGAGCTGTTTTTT	CASSQFGSGELFF
.	TRBV19	TRBJ1-2	.	TGTGCCAGTAGTGATGCCGCGGGGGTCTATGGCTACACCTTC	CASSDAAGVYGYTF
.	TRBV2	TRBJ2-3	TRBD2	TGTGCCAGCAGTGACCCCTTTGCGGGGGCAGATACGCAGTATTTT	CASSDPFAGADTQYF
.	TRBV7-8	TRBJ1-1	.	TGTGCCAGCAGCTCATCCACTGAAGCTTTCTTT	CASSSSTEAFF
.	TRBV19	TRBJ2-7	TRBD1	TGTGCCAGTAGTAACCGGGGACAGGGGTTGAGGGAGCAGTACTTC	CASSNRGQGLREQYF
.	TRBV25-1	TRBJ1-1	.	TGTGCCAGCAGTGCTTTTACCGCCTTAGACACTGAAGCTTTCTTT	CASSAFTALDTEAFF
.	TRBV12-3/TRBV12-4	TRBJ1-2	TRBD1	TGTGCCAGCCGGGACAGGGTTGATGGCTACACCTTC	CASRDRVDGYTF
.	TRBV6-4	TRBJ1-2	TRBD1	TGTGCCAGCAAACCTACGGGACAGGGTGACTATGGCTACACCTTC	CASKPTGQGDYGYTF
.	TRBV6-5	TRBJ1-2	TRBD1	TGTGCCAGCAGTTACCTTACAGGGGACGGTGGCTACACCTTC	CASSYLTGDGGYTF
.	TRBV29-1	TRBJ1-3	TRBD1	TGCAGCGGGACAGGGGGCTACTCTGGAAACACCATATATTTT	CSGTGGYSGNTIYF
.	TRBV2	TRBJ1-1	.	TGTGCCAGCATGGATCAGGCTGACACTGAAGCTTTCTTT	CASMDQADTEAFF
.	TRBV2	TRBJ2-3	TRBD2	TGTGCCAGCAGTGAGGCGGGACTAGCGGGGCCCGTGGGAACAGATACGCAGTATTTT	CASSEAGLAGPVGTDTQYF
.	TRBV5-6	TRBJ1-4	.	TGTGCCAGCAGCTGGAGGACAGTAGAGTTTTTT	CASSWRTVEFF
few	TRBV9	TRBJ1-2	.	TGTGCCAGCAGCGGCTCCGGGTTATATAACTATGGCTACACCTTC	CASSGSGLYNYGYTF
.	TRBV7-8	TRBJ1-4	.	TGTGCCAGCAGCTTGCGCGGGGGGCTGGATGAAAAACTGTTTTTT	CASSLRGGLDEKLFF
.	TRBV15	TRBJ1-5	.	TGTGCCACCAGCCCGACGGGGGGGCATCAGCCCCAGCATTTT	CATSPTGGHQPQHF
few	TRBV4-2	TRBJ1-1	.	TGTGCCAGCAGCCAAGAGACAGCGAACACTGAAGCTTTCTTT	CASSQETANTEAFF
.	TRBV3-1/TRBV3-2	TRBJ1-1	.	TGTGCCAGCAGCATCTCCGAGGGTAGGACTGAAGCTTTCTTT	CASSISEGRTEAFF
.	TRBV19	TRBJ1-4	TRBD1	TGTGCCAGTAGCCCTCCCCGACAGGGATGGGCTAATGAAAAACTGTTTTTT	CASSPPRQGWANEKLFF
.	TRBV6-6	TRBJ1-3	.	TGTGCCAGCAGTCCTCGAGGGCCCGGAAACACCATATATTTT	CASSPRGPGNTIYF
.	TRBV19	TRBJ2-1	TRBD1	TGTGCCAGTAGTGAACACCGGGACAGGGGACACAATGAGCAGTTCTTC	CASSEHRDRGHNEQFF
.	TRBV12-5	TRBJ1-3	.	TGTGCTAGTGGTTTGGGGACAATCGGAAACACCATATATTTT	CASGLGTIGNTIYF
.	TRBV27	TRBJ1-1	TRBD1	TGTGCCAGCCTCAAGAGCGGACAGGGGGCCCCTGAAGCTTTCTTT	CASLKSGQGAPEAFF
.	TRBV15	TRBJ2-3	TRBD1	TGTGCCACCAGCAGAGATATTCAGGGGGCGGGTGATACGCAGTATTTT	CATSRDIQGAGDTQYF
.	TRBV10-3	TRBJ1-1	TRBD1	TGTGCCATCAGGTCCGGGACAGGGGGCCCCACTGAAGCTTTCTTT	CAIRSGTGGPTEAFF
.	TRBV4-3	TRBJ1-2	TRBD1	TGCGCCAGCAGCCGGGACAGGGGGGACTATGGCTACACCTTC	CASSRDRGDYGYTF
once	TRBV7-8	TRBJ2-7	TRBD1	TGTGCCAGCAGCTTTTCGGACAGGGTCAACGAGCAGTACTTC	CASSFSDRVNEQYF